A single TCR beta chain is shown here with its context. Adults between about 18 and 89 years of age took part from more than 20 US areas. Recovery meant two consecutive negative NP/OP PCR tests, professional clearance, or resolved symptoms. CDR1 MDHEN and CDR2 SYDVKM come from the germline V gene. V lost 5 bases, J lost 4 bases, and 16 bases lay in between. This CDR3 is built from 15 residues. Repertoires were generated with immunoSEQ multiplex PCR, while TCRdb's copy carries only in-frame clones and drops some. Of about 180,000 clones listed, around 88% were seen once; the top ten hold more than 7.5%. The data stem from a study of blood T cell repertoires in COVID-19. At the level of the study: PBMCs, B-cell-depleted T cells, or T cells were the source of the cDNA or gDNA that made up the material.

The sequence came from a woman aged 30 to 39 who had recovered from COVID-19. Sequenced input: PBMCs or T cells enriched from blood (not recorded which). The J gene is TRBJ2-3, the V gene TRBV28, with D perhaps TRBD1 (6 bases). The CDR3 bases are TGTGCCAGCAGTCTTATGCGCAGGGGATCAGATACGCAGTATTTT. Protein product: CASSLMRRGSDTQYF. Using reference TRBV28 and TRBJ2-3 for the parts outside the CDR3, the full variable domain is DVKVTQSSRYLVKRTGEKVFLECVQDMDHENMFWYRQDPGLGLRLIYFSYDVKMKEKGDIPEGYSVSREKKERFSLILESASTNQTSMYLCASSLMRRGSDTQYFGPGTRLTVL.